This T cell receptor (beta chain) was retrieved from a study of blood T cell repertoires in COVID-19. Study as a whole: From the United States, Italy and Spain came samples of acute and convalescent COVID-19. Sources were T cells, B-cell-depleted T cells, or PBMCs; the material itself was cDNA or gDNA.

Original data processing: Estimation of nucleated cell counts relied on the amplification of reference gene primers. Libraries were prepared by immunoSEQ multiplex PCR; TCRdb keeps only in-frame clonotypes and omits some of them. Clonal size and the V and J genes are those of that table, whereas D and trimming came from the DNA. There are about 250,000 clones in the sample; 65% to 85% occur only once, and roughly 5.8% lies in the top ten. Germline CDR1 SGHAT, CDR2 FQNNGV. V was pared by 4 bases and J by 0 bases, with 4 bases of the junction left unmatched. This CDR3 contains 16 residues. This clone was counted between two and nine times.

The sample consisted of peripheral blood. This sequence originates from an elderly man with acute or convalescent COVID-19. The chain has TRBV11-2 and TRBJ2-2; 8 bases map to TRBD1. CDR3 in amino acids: CASSSQTGANTGELFF. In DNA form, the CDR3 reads TGTGCCAGCAGCTCCCAGACAGGGGCGAACACCGGGGAGCTGTTTTTT.